The 26 T cell receptor beta chains reported below all come from one sample, sequenced in a study of T cell responses to AZD1222 COVID-19 vaccine. This table comes from immunoSEQ multiplex PCR, and its TCRdb copy is limited to in-frame clones, with some not included. The profile shows approximately 77,000 clones, more than 90% of them singletons. The sequences come from peripheral blood, collected 28 days after the second AZD1222 dose. The receptors come from an adult who received the AZD1222 COVID-19 vaccine.

This clone was picked up one time. One end of the junction is discordant with germline, which a read error may explain. The chain has TRBV4-3 and TRBJ2-4; possible D gene TRBD1, 6 bases. The CDR3 sequence is 12 residues long. The germline V gene encodes CDR1 LGHNA and CDR2 YSLEER. This CDR3 reads CASSQDTGPVHF. CDR3 sequence (DNA): TGCGCCAGCAGCCAAGATACAGGGCCAGTACACTTC.

J is TRBJ2-1 and V is TRBV5-1, with 8 positions matching TRBD2. Germline CDR1 is SGHRS and CDR2 is YFSETQ. V gave up 0 bases and J gave up 5 bases; unmatched junction bases: 10. CDR3 length: 17 residues. The CDR3 here is CASSLAWLAGTDNEQFF. CDR3 DNA: TGCGCCAGCAGCTTGGCCTGGTTAGCGGGAACCGACAATGAGCAGTTCTTC.

The chain carries TRBV21-1 and TRBJ2-5; the table assigns TRBD1, which was not confirmed against the DNA. TRBV21-1 counts as a pseudogene. The CDR3 covers 16 residues. Here the CDR3 reads CASSQIGGEVQETQYF. CDR3 in DNA: TGTGCCAGCAGCCAGATTGGGGGCGAGGTCCAAGAGACCCAGTACTTC.

The chain couples TRBV19 to TRBJ2-1, with D maybe TRBD2 (6 bases). The CDR3 has 15 residues. Trimming left V 3 bases short and J 8 bases short, with 17 bases between. CDR1 is LNHDA, CDR2 SQIVND, per germline (reference sequence). CDR3 in DNA: TGTGCCAGTAGTATTCCCTTGCGGGAAGGCGATGAGCAGTTCTTC. It specifies CASSIPLREGDEQFF.

This sequence joins TRBV6-6 and TRBJ1-5; no clear D gene. CDR1 MNHNY and CDR2 SVGAGI come from the germline V gene (reference sequence). Trimming stripped 6 bases from V and 2 bases from J, with 8 bases between. CDR3 length: 13 amino acids. CDR3 coding DNA: TGTGCCAGCAGAGAGGATGGCAATCAGCCCCAGCATTTT. It translates to CASREDGNQPQHF.

This clone was counted once. The conserved closing phenylalanine or tryptophan is absent in this CDR3, likely reflecting a read error. The chain employs TRBV4-1 and TRBJ1-3, with D tentatively TRBD1 (6 bases). In germline, CDR1 is MGHRA, CDR2 YSYEKL. The CDR3 length is 18 residues. Trimming shortened V by 2 bases and J by 8 bases, and 25 bases separated the two germline ends. The CDR3, as DNA: TGCGCCAGCAGCCAAATTTTGTCGCGGGGGCTGCTTATAGACACCATATATCTT. As protein: CASSQILSRGLLIDTIYL.

The chain carries TRBV4-3 and TRBJ2-7; TRBD1 matches at 8 bases. There are 15 residues in the CDR3. The germline CDR1 and CDR2 sequences are LGHNA and YSLEER. V was pared by 4 bases and J by 2 bases, with 7 bases of the junction left unmatched. The CDR3 sequence is CASSRSSTGAYEQYF. The DNA of the CDR3 is TGCGCCAGCAGCCGTTCCTCGACAGGGGCCTACGAGCAGTACTTC.

The gene calls are TRBV10-3 and TRBJ1-1; D might be TRBD1 (5 bases). V lost 4 bases, J lost 3 bases, and 15 bases lay in between. This CDR3 is 15 amino acids long. Germline lookup yields CDR1 ENHRY and CDR2 SYGVKD. CDR3 region: CAISVGRWGDTEAFF. Written as DNA, the CDR3 is TGTGCCATCAGTGTCGGCCGGTGGGGGGACACTGAAGCTTTCTTT.

V and J are TRBV27 and TRBJ2-3; a possible D gene is TRBD2 (5 bases). CDR3 length: 15 residues. Trimming removed 7 bases from V and 0 bases from J, with 14 bases in between. In germline, CDR1 is MNHEY, CDR2 SMNVEV (reference sequence). The CDR3 region has the DNA TGTGCCAGCACAAAAGGCGGGTCTAGCACAGATACGCAGTATTTT. It is translated as CASTKGGSSTDTQYF.

The rearrangement joins TRBV10-3 to TRBJ1-6; the D is unclear. There are 15 residues in the CDR3. Trimming took off 0 bases at V and 7 bases at J, with 10 bases between the two ends. Germline loops: CDR1 ENHRY, CDR2 SYGVKD. The CDR3 protein is CAISESGRINSPLHF. The CDR3 nucleotides are TGTGCCATCAGTGAGTCGGGCAGAATCAATTCACCCCTCCACTTT.

The genes are TRBV2 and TRBJ1-2; D not resolved. This CDR3 is 15 amino acids long. Trimming cost V 7 bases and J 6 bases, with 21 bases left between them. Looked up from germline, CDR1 is SNHLY and CDR2 is FYNNEI. This CDR3 reads CASITDYVTGDGYTF. In nucleotides, the CDR3 is TGTGCCAGCATTACGGATTATGTAACGGGTGATGGCTACACCTTC.

Only a few counts were recorded for this clone. The chain has TRBV4-2 and TRBJ1-6; 12 bases map to TRBD1. The V gene end was trimmed by 4 bases and the J gene end by 7 bases; junction bases not matched to a gene: 5. The CDR3 totals 16 residues. Germline CDR1 LGHNA, CDR2 YNFKEQ. The CDR3 DNA sequence: TGTGCCAGCAGCCTGGGACAGGGGGCTTTAAATTCACCCCTCCACTTT. It codes for CASSLGQGALNSPLHF.

The chain links TRBV10-3 to TRBJ2-7; unclear D gene. This CDR3 is built from 15 residues. V lost 0 bases and J lost 4, with 13 bases in between. From germline, CDR1 is ENHRY and CDR2 SYGVKD. The chain's CDR3 is CAISESGLEQYEQYF. Here the CDR3 DNA reads TGTGCCATCAGTGAGTCTGGGTTAGAACAATACGAGCAGTACTTC.

V gene TRBV30 combines with J gene TRBJ2-7, with D unclear. CDR3 size: 15 residues. Trimming removed 0 bases at V and 3 bases at J, with 15 bases between. Germline V lookup: CDR1 GTSNPN, CDR2 SVGIG (reference sequence). This chain's CDR3 is CAWSVGAPSNYEQYF. The CDR3 DNA sequence: TGTGCCTGGAGTGTCGGAGCTCCCTCAAACTACGAGCAGTACTTC.

V gene TRBV21-1 combines with J gene TRBJ2-7; the D call of TRBD2 is as the table states it, not checked on the DNA. TRBV21-1 is noted as a pseudogene. CDR3 length: 16 amino acids. DNA for the CDR3: TGTGCCAGCAGCACCGTAAGCGGGGCGCCCCCCTACGAGCAGTACTTC. Translated: CASSTVSGAPPYEQYF.

This clone has only one observation. The rearrangement joins TRBV29-1 to TRBJ1-3; TRBD1 might be the D (5 bases). Trimming removed 7 bases from V and 0 bases from J, with 16 bases in between. CDR1 and CDR2 (germline): SQVTM, ANQGSEA. The CDR3 has 15 amino acids. The CDR3 reads CSASGGLSSGNTIYF. The CDR3 DNA reads TGCAGCGCCTCGGGGGGGTTGAGCTCTGGAAACACCATATATTTT.

The chain joins TRBV2 to TRBJ2-7, with D possibly called TRBD1 or TRBD2 (5 bases each). This CDR3 is 13 amino acids long. Germline lookup yields CDR1 SNHLY and CDR2 FYNNEI. CDR3 loop: CATRGRASYEQYF. CDR3 in DNA: TGTGCTACTCGGGGCAGAGCCTCCTACGAGCAGTACTTC.

This chain links TRBV5-6 with TRBJ1-6, with no clear D. The germline V and J ends were trimmed by 1 base and 10 bases, with 18 bases remaining between them. CDR3 size: 16 residues. Germline CDR1 reads SGHDT; CDR2 reads YYEEEE. The CDR3 coding sequence is TGTGCCAGCAGCTTGAATCGACTTGGTGGATCCTCACCCCTCCACTTT. Its protein is CASSLNRLGGSSPLHF.

The rearrangement uses TRBV6-4 and TRBJ1-2; D possibly corresponds to TRBD1 (5 bases). Trimming stripped 7 bases from V and 7 bases from J, with 16 bases between. In germline, CDR1 is MRHNA, CDR2 SNTAGT. CDR3 length: 13 residues. CDR3 loop: CASIPGTQSGYTF. In DNA, the CDR3 is TGTGCCAGCATTCCCGGGACCCAAAGTGGCTACACCTTC.

The chain links TRBV2 to TRBJ2-3; 11 bases line up with TRBD2. CDR1 SNHLY and CDR2 FYNNEI come from the germline V gene. The CDR3 consists of 13 residues. The V gene end was trimmed by 6 bases and the J gene end by 14 bases; junction bases not matched to a gene: 10. The CDR3 region is CASSAASGRILYF. Written as DNA, the CDR3 is TGTGCCAGCAGCGCCGCTAGCGGGAGGATCTTGTATTTT.

The chain uses TRBV29-1 and TRBJ2-1; D may be TRBD2 (6 bases). This CDR3 contains 14 residues. In germline, CDR1 is SQVTM, CDR2 ANQGSEA. Trimming took 4 bases from V and 0 from J, leaving 10 bases between them. The CDR3 loop reads CSVVSGSSYNEQFF. CDR3 nucleotides: TGCAGCGTTGTCTCCGGGAGCTCCTACAATGAGCAGTTCTTC.

The CDR3 spells CASSFPAGNNEQFF. CDR3 sequence (DNA): TGCGCCAGCAGCTTTCCAGCGGGTAACAATGAGCAGTTCTTC. The V and J genes are TRBV5-1 and TRBJ2-1, with D possibly being TRBD2 (6 bases). Germline V gives CDR1 SGHRS, CDR2 YFSETQ. CDR3 size: 14 residues. Trimming pared 2 bases from V and 5 bases from J, leaving 11 bases between.

This chain connects TRBV28 to TRBJ1-4; D might be TRBD1 (6 bases). Per the germline V gene, CDR1 is MDHEN and CDR2 is SYDVKM. Trimming stripped 5 bases from V and 5 bases from J, with 12 bases between. The CDR3 spans 14 residues. CDR3 sequence: CASSPTGVNEKLFF. CDR3 bases: TGTGCCAGCAGTCCGACAGGCGTGAATGAAAAACTGTTTTTT.

This chain links TRBV9 with TRBJ2-1, with 10 positions matching TRBD1. CDR3 length: 15 amino acids. J was trimmed by 7 bases and V by 4 bases; bases with no gene match: 8. Germline V CDR1 and CDR2: SGDLS, YYNGEE. CDR3 DNA: TGTGCCAGCAGCCCCCGGACAGGGGGTCGGAATGAGCAGTTCTTC. Protein product: CASSPRTGGRNEQFF.

The chain joins TRBV5-6 to TRBJ2-2, with a possible D match to TRBD2 (5 bases). In germline, CDR1 is SGHDT, CDR2 YYEEEE. The CDR3 runs 12 residues. V was pared by 0 bases and J by 8 bases, with 5 bases between. The CDR3 DNA reads TGTGCCAGCAGCTTGGCGGGGGGGGAGCTGTTTTTT. This encodes CASSLAGGELFF.

Only a few counts were recorded for this clone. The chain employs TRBV4-1 and TRBJ1-6; a possible D gene is TRBD1 (5 bases). Germline assignment: CDR1 MGHRA and CDR2 YSYEKL. The V and J ends lost 3 bases and 7 bases respectively, with 13 bases between them. The CDR3 sequence is 15 residues long. The CDR3 spells CASSQSDTRNSPLHF. The CDR3, as DNA: TGCGCCAGCAGCCAGTCGGACACCCGCAATTCACCCCTCCACTTT.